The 3 T cell receptor beta chains below all came from one sample that was sequenced in a study of blood T cells in healthy people across ages. Primers used in a second PCR of about 6 to 11 cycles were a sample-barcoded 5' primer and a J-beta primer mix. TCRdb used MiXCR to reprocess the 5' RACE reads, holding one entry per CDR3 protein. Of around 1,700,000 distinct CDR3 sequences in the sample, 28% were seen once. Specimen: blood. The receptors were sampled from a woman between 25 and 40 years old in good health.

The chain couples TRBV20-1 to TRBJ2-1, with a tentative D call TRBD2 (5 bases). The CDR3 contains 13 residues. The V gene lost 5 bases and the J gene lost 7 bases, with 15 bases spanning the gap. CDR1 is DFQATT and CDR2 is SNEGSKA in the germline V gene (reference sequence). Written as DNA, the CDR3 is TGCAGTGCTGGCCTCTTACTAGGGAATGAGCAGTTCTTC. Amino acid sequence: CSAGLLLGNEQFF.

This clonotype was seen many times. The chain recombines TRBV6-1 with TRBJ2-7; D is possibly TRBD2 (5 bases). Germline assignment: CDR1 MNHNS and CDR2 SASEGT. The CDR3 loop spans 17 amino acids. Trimming stripped 3 bases from V and 3 bases from J, with 21 bases between. CDR3 residues: CASSETNDGEKYYEQYF. CDR3 bases: TGTGCCAGCAGTGAGACCAACGACGGGGAAAAGTACTACGAGCAGTACTTC.

Regarding this clonotype: A read error may produce the germline difference seen at one junction end. This chain links TRBV7-9 with TRBJ1-6; D not certain. CDR1 and CDR2 (germline): SEHNR, FQNEAQ (reference sequence). CDR3 size: 12 residues. CDR3 loop: CAGSAENSPLHF. CDR3 nucleotides: TGTGCCGGCAGCGCAGAAAATTCACCCCTCCACTTT.